A single sample gave rise to the 13 T cell receptor beta chains below, sequenced in a study of monozygotic twins with inflammatory bowel disease. One entry per CDR3 protein, without DNA, is what TCRdb gives after re-calling the 5' RACE reads. The table for this sample gives about 440,000 distinct CDR3 sequences. Sample: blood. Receptors were obtained from a human donor with ulcerative colitis or Crohn's disease, or a healthy co-twin of an affected twin (not recorded which).

The rearrangement links TRBV18 to TRBJ1-4. Germline CDR1 KGHSH, CDR2 LQKENI. This CDR3 comprises 13 residues. CDR3 sequence reads: CASSQSRSEKLFF. Full variable domain (remainder filled in from reference TRBV18 and TRBJ1-4): NAGVMQNPRHLVRRRGQEARLRCSPMKGHSHVYWYRQLPEEGLKFMVYLQKENIIDESGMPKERFSAEFPKEGPSILRIQQVVRGDSAAYFCASSQSRSEKLFFGSGTQLSVL.

The rearrangement joins TRBV20-1 to TRBJ1-5. CDR1 is DFQATT and CDR2 is SNEGSKA in the germline V gene (reference sequence). The CDR3 has 13 residues. The CDR3: CSASYALGQPQHF.

This rearrangement joins TRBV6-2 or TRBV6-3 to TRBJ2-1; TCRdb calls TRBD2, which cannot be checked without DNA. Germline V gene sequence: CDR1 MNHEY, CDR2 SVGEGT. This CDR3 is 17 amino acids long. The CDR3 protein is CASTELAGGSSYNEQFF.

The CDR3 sequence: CASSTLRGHEQFF. The chain links TRBV6-6 to TRBJ2-1; the D call from TCRdb, TRBD1, cannot be confirmed without DNA. CDR1 and CDR2 (germline): MNHNY, SVGAGI (reference sequence). The CDR3 extends over 13 amino acids.

The genes are TRBV12-3 or TRBV12-4 and TRBJ2-2; no DNA is available, so the TRBD1 call from TCRdb remains unchecked. This CDR3 comprises 14 residues. This CDR3 is CASSRGASPGELFF.

This rearrangement joins TRBV12-3 or TRBV12-4 to TRBJ1-2; TCRdb picks TRBD1, but there is no DNA to check that call. The CDR3 loop spans 17 amino acids. The CDR3 loop reads CASSSSGGMGSGYGYTF.

V is TRBV20-1 and J is TRBJ2-3; TCRdb calls TRBD1, which cannot be checked without DNA. Germline CDR1 reads DFQATT; CDR2 reads SNEGSKA (reference sequence). The CDR3 totals 16 residues. This CDR3 is CSAHTPPDTYTDTQYF.

The V gene is TRBV19, the J gene TRBJ2-7; the D call from TCRdb, TRBD1, cannot be confirmed without DNA. This CDR3 is built from 14 residues. Germline CDR1 LNHDA, CDR2 SQIVND (reference sequence). This CDR3 reads CASSSRGRGNEQYF.

The chain combines TRBV6-5 with TRBJ2-7; without DNA, the TCRdb call of TRBD1 cannot be checked. This CDR3 has 16 residues. Germline V gene lookup returns CDR1 MNHEY and CDR2 SVGAGI. The CDR3: CASSHLQGARIYEQYF.

The chain combines TRBV3-1 with TRBJ1-2; TCRdb's D gene call, TRBD1, goes unchecked for lack of DNA. Germline V gene lookup returns CDR1 LGHDT and CDR2 YNNKEL (reference sequence). This CDR3 is built from 17 residues. CDR3 loop: CASSQDFWPGQGRGYTF.

The chain joins TRBV11-1 to TRBJ2-1; TCRdb's D gene call, TRBD2, goes unchecked for lack of DNA. The length of the CDR3 is 19 residues. In germline, CDR1 is SGHAT, CDR2 FQDESV (reference sequence). The CDR3: CASSLIGLTGLPSYNEQFF.

This chain connects TRBV24-1 to TRBJ2-1; TCRdb calls TRBD1, which cannot be checked without DNA. The V gene's germline CDR1 is KGHDR and CDR2 SFDVKD. There are 13 residues in the CDR3. The chain's CDR3 is CATSDSDRSEQFF.

The chain employs TRBV6-6 and TRBJ1-2. Germline V gives CDR1 MNHNY, CDR2 SVGAGI (reference sequence). There are 13 residues in the CDR3. Here the CDR3 reads CASSYPSTDGYTF.